This T cell receptor (beta chain) was identified during a study of blood T cells in healthy people across ages. Germline loops: CDR1 SEHNR, CDR2 FQNEAQ (reference sequence). There are 15 residues in the CDR3. A J-beta primer mix and a sample-barcoded 5' primer were used in a second PCR of about 7 to 12 cycles. A template-switch adaptor that had 12 random nucleotides put a tag on each cDNA molecule. One entry per CDR3 protein, called by TCRdb with MiXCR from the 5' RACE reads. The sample records hundreds of thousands of distinct CDR3 sequences, 22% being singletons. The specimen was blood. The chain is built from TRBV7-9 and TRBJ2-7; maybe TRBD2 (6 bases). The DNA matches TRBJ2-1 better at its end, which makes the J call doubtful. This TCR was sampled from a man aged 65 to 79 in good health. CDR3 bases: TGTGCCAGCAGCCACCCAAGGACTTGGGGGGATGAGCAGTTCTTC. It is translated as CASSHPRTWGDEQFF.